The following is a T cell receptor (beta chain) sequence with its context. Its antigen is not identified. This sample stems from a study of neurological immune-mediated disorders. Study-wide results and limits: In HTLV-1-associated myelopathy, TCR clonal expansion was greatest, whereas multiple sclerosis had the least, falling below healthy controls.

Each CDR3 protein is one row after TCRdb ran MiXCR on the 5' RACE reads. The profile shows nearly 45,000 distinct CDR3 sequences, about 22% of them singletons. As to time point: technical triplicate 3. Germline CDR1 and CDR2: MNHEY and SMNVEV (reference sequence). Trimming pared 6 bases from V and 12 bases from J, leaving 21 bases between. The CDR3 has 13 amino acids. The rearrangement links TRBV27 to TRBJ2-7; D ambiguous. This clonotype originated in a man aged 60 to 69 with HTLV-1-associated myelopathy (HAM/TSP). Sequencing input: PBMCs. The CDR3, as DNA: TGTGCCAGCAGCCGTGCCTATACCTACGTGCTGTACTTC. Amino acid sequence: CASSRAYTYVLYF.